Listed here is a single T cell receptor (beta chain). Antigen: not known. The record originates from a study of vaccination effects on CD4 cells after COVID-19. Antigen-specific CD4+ T cells expanded by the ViraFEST assay with viral peptide pools were then sequenced. CD4+ T cell isolation took place after less than 13 days of culture. Cultures had half their medium replaced with IL-2 medium on days 3 and 7. Produced via immunoSEQ multiplex PCR; TCRdb's table is partial and in-frame only. The sample yields 50,000 to 65,000 clones, approximately 79% seen once. CDR3 length: 15 residues. Germline CDR1 is SNHLY and CDR2 is FYNNEI. Trimming took off 7 bases at V and 9 bases at J, with 19 bases between the two ends.

This clonotype was sampled from a human donor who received a COVID-19 vaccine. The chain recombines TRBV2 with TRBJ1-6, with TRBD1 as a possible D gene (6 bases). The source was CD4+ T cells from PBMCs cultured with HCoV-229E spike peptides, collected before COVID-19 vaccination. The DNA of the CDR3 is TGTGCCAGCATGATCATGTGGGAGGGGGGTTCACCCCTCCACTTT. As protein: CASMIMWEGGSPLHF.